This T cell receptor beta chain was sequenced during a study of shared clonotypes between healthy human individuals. Study-wide results and caveats: Some clonotypes were shared by all four sorted-subset donors, while others were not shared. The non-shared ones had lower generation probabilities than the shared ones. In a few donors, around 4.5% of naive CD4 clonotypes appeared in common. Researchers found naive subsets generally carried larger estimated richness than memory subsets.

Assay used: immunoSEQ multiplex PCR; TCRdb lists only in-frame clones, some missing. The table shows more than 850,000 clones, with approximately 78% occurring only once. Germline V lookup: CDR1 KGHSH, CDR2 LQKENI. The CDR3 runs to 13 residues. The V end lost 3 bases, the J end lost 2 bases, and 7 bases lay between the germline ends. The sample holds one count of this clone. The antigen is unknown. This TCR was sampled from a man between 18 and 29 years old in good health. Some clones in this sample may be carry-over from other donors' samples. The V and J genes are TRBV18 and TRBJ2-5; D unresolved. The sequenced sample consisted of memory CD4+ T cells from PBMCs. Sample subset: CD45RA-negative fraction. The CDR3 region is CASSPERQETQYF. In DNA form, the CDR3 reads TGTGCCAGCTCACCTGAGAGACAAGAGACCCAGTACTTC.